This T cell receptor (beta chain) was retrieved from a study of metastatic and nonmetastatic thyroid tumors (TCRdb year 2020). Broadly, across the study: Repertoires were compared across peripheral blood and tumor or nodule tissue samples from malignant and benign thyroid patients.

General conclusions and limits of the study: In both blood and tumor samples, malignant tumors were reported to have significantly higher TCR beta diversity than benign nodules.

The library was built by means of PCR. These reads were obtained on an Illumina HiSeq 4000. High-throughput sequencing was used to profile the CDR3 region of the TCR beta-chain in every patient. Per the authors' processing: A classifier to discriminate distant-metastatic papillary thyroid cancer patients was built from CDR3 differences across clinicopathological groups. To measure repertoire diversity the researchers used the Shannon index, while the Morisita-Horn index served to gauge how similar the tumor and blood repertoires were. TCRdb reprocessing: public reads trimmed at Q25 with fastp, clones called with MiXCR, in-frame beta chains kept. TCRdb assigned the V and J calls; the authors' analysis was not used. The sample includes approximately 7,800 clones, with around 30% observed a single time. The ten biggest clones cover roughly 41% of the sample. Notes on this clone: Which antigen it targets is not known. No base quality values were provided; no much bigger clone lies one nucleotide off.

No treatment had been received by any patient before thyroid surgery. Using T-cell receptor beta sequencing, the researchers looked back retrospectively at clinical samples from patients, gathered between the early 2010s and the late 2010s. CDR1 and CDR2, per the germline V gene, are MGHRA and YSYEKL. The junction shows trimming of 4 bases on V and 7 bases on J, plus 11 bases between the germline ends. Taken from cysteine to phenylalanine, the CDR3 has 12 residues. Only the CDR3 part of the read is kept: 36 bases, read in frame from the first base. Rearrangement joined TRBV4-1 to TRBJ2-7; the D gene is perhaps TRBD2, from 6 matching bases. The sequenced sample was tumor tissue. The receptor comes from a male donor with papillary thyroid cancer or a benign thyroid nodule (not recorded which). Some clones in this sample may be carry-over from other donors' samples. The base sequence is TGCGCCAGCAGCCCAAATGGGAGGGAGCAGTACTTC. Translated, this gives CASSPNGREQYF.